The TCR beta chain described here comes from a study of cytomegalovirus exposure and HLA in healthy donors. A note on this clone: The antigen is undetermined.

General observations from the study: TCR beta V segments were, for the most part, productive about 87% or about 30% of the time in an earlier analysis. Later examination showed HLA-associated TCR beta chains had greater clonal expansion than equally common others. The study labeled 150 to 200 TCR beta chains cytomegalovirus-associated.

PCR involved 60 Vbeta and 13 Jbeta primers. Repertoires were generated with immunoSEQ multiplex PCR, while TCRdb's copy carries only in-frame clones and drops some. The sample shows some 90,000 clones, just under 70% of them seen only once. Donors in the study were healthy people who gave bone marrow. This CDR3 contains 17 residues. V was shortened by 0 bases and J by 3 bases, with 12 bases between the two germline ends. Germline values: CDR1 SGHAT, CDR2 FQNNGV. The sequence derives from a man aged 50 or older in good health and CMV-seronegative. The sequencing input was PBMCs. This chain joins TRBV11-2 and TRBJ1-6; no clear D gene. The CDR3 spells CASSLERRLYYNSPLHF. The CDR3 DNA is TGTGCCAGCAGCTTAGAACGTAGACTTTACTATAATTCACCCCTCCACTTT.